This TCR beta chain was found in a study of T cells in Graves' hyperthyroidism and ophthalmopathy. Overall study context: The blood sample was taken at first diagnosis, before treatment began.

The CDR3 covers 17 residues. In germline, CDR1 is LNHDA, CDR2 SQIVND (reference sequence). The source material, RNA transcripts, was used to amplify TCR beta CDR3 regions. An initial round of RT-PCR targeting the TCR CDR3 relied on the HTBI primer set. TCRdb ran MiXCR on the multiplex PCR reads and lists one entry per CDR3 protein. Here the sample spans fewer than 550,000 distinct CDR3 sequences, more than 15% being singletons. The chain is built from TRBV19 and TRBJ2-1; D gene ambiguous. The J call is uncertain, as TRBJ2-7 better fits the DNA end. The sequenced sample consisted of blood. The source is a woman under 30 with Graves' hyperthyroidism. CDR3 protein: CASSIDGPTFSYNEQYF. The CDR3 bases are TGTGCCAGTAGTATAGATGGGCCTACATTCTCCTACAATGAGCAGTACTTC.